Below, 10 T cell receptor beta chains from the same sample are listed, as sequenced in a study of T cell repertoires in cytomegalovirus infection. No antigens are known for them. Using its own MiXCR run on the reads, TCRdb lists one record per CDR3 protein. The table records roughly 730,000 distinct CDR3 sequences, around a third of them present only once. Material: cultured PBMCs, obtained from culture after CMV antigen stimulation. The receptors were sampled from a human donor in good health (CMV status not recorded). Some clones in this sample may be carry-over from other donors' samples.

CDR3 sequence (DNA): TGTGCCAGCAGCCGGTACCGTGACATGGATACGCAGTATTTT. Translated: CASSRYRDMDTQYF. The rearrangement links TRBV7-2 to TRBJ2-3; unclear D gene. The CDR3 covers 14 residues. V lost 5 bases, J lost 6 bases, and 15 bases lay in between. Germline V CDR1 and CDR2: SGHTA, FQGNSA.

V usage is TRBV6-1 and J usage is TRBJ2-7, with D tentatively TRBD1 (6 bases). Trimming took off 0 bases at V and 7 bases at J, with 16 bases between the two ends. This CDR3 has 15 residues. CDR1 is MNHNS, CDR2 SASEGT, per germline. CDR3 region: CASSEATGFTVEQYF. The CDR3 DNA reads TGTGCCAGCAGTGAAGCGACAGGTTTTACTGTAGAGCAGTACTTC.

This sequence joins TRBV6-1 and TRBJ2-1; 8 bases line up with TRBD2. The V and J ends lost 6 bases and 9 bases, in that order; junction bases with no gene match: 13. CDR3 length: 15 amino acids. Germline CDR1 is MNHNS and CDR2 is SASEGT. CDR3 DNA sequence: TGTGCCAGCAGCCCGGAGCCGGGACTAGGTGCTGAGCAGTTCTTC. Protein: CASSPEPGLGAEQFF.

This clonotype was seen many times. This chain connects TRBV7-2 to TRBJ2-3; D may be TRBD2 (6 bases). The CDR3 consists of 13 residues. V was clipped by 5 bases and J by 11 bases, with 17 bases between them. Germline-derived CDR1 and CDR2 are SGHTA and FQGNSA. This CDR3 is CASSLPGLYGQYF. Written as DNA, the CDR3 is TGTGCCAGCAGCCTCCCGGGACTTTACGGGCAGTATTTT.

The gene calls are TRBV11-2 and TRBJ2-1; D gene unclear. Germline-derived CDR1 and CDR2 are SGHAT and FQNNGV. The CDR3 is 14 amino acids. Trimming removed 1 base at V and 7 bases at J, with 11 bases between. CDR3 coding DNA: TGTGCCAGCAGCTTAGCCTCCCGGTCGAATGAGCAGTTCTTC. This codes for CASSLASRSNEQFF.

This clonotype was seen a handful of times. This sequence joins TRBV6-1 and TRBJ2-2; either TRBD1 or TRBD2 may fit D (6 bases each). This CDR3 has 18 residues. V lost 6 bases and J 1 base, leaving 21 bases between the germline ends. CDR1 and CDR2 from the germline V gene are MNHNS and SASEGT. CDR3 nucleotide sequence: TGTGCCAGCAGAGGGGGGAAAGTGGCGAGGGGGAACACCGGGGAGCTGTTTTTT. Protein product: CASRGGKVARGNTGELFF.

This rearrangement joins TRBV6-1 to TRBJ2-5; D uncertain. The germline CDR1 and CDR2 sequences are MNHNS and SASEGT. V lost 6 bases and J 9 bases, leaving 11 bases between the germline ends. This CDR3 has 11 residues. CDR3 DNA sequence: TGTGCCAGCAGGTCGGAAGTGGCCCAGTACTTC. Translation: CASRSEVAQYF.

The chain recombines TRBV6-1 with TRBJ1-1, with no clear D. The CDR3 is 13 residues long. Deletions cut 7 bases from V and 10 bases from J, with 19 bases between. Germline V lookup: CDR1 MNHNS, CDR2 SASEGT. DNA for the CDR3: TGTGCCAGCATTGAGAGTCGGGGTAGGATAGCTTTCTTT. This sequence encodes CASIESRGRIAFF.

This CDR3 reads CASSLTIGEQFF. The CDR3 region has the DNA TGTGCCAGCAGTTTGACGATTGGTGAGCAGTTCTTC. The chain joins TRBV28 to TRBJ2-1; D call uncertain. Germline CDR1 reads MDHEN; CDR2 reads SYDVKM. This CDR3 is built from 12 residues. The ends were cut back, 3 bases at V and 9 bases at J, with 9 bases in the middle. The variable domain in full, with the rest retrieved from reference TRBV28 and TRBJ2-1, is DVKVTQSSRYLVKRTGEKVFLECVQDMDHENMFWYRQDPGLGLRLIYFSYDVKMKEKGDIPEGYSVSREKKERFSLILESASTNQTSMYLCASSLTIGEQFFGPGTRLTVL.

The chain joins TRBV20-1 to TRBJ1-4; no clear D gene. V was cut by 1 base and J by 8 bases, with 14 bases left in between. Germline V gives CDR1 DFQATT, CDR2 SNEGSKA (reference sequence). The CDR3 runs to 14 residues. CDR3 in amino acids: CSARVPHGGEKLFF. The CDR3 nucleotides read TGCAGTGCTAGAGTGCCCCACGGAGGGGAAAAACTGTTTTTT.